These 30 T cell receptor beta chains share one sample of origin, sequenced in a study of blood T cell repertoires in COVID-19. The data were produced by immunoSEQ multiplex PCR, yet TCRdb's version contains in-frame clones alone and is incomplete. Of about 300,000 clones listed, approximately 83% are singletons. The sequenced sample was peripheral blood. The receptor set was obtained from a human donor in a cohort sampled during active COVID-19.

The CDR3 protein is CATSRDQGDEQYF. DNA for the CDR3: TGTGCCACCAGCAGAGATCAAGGGGACGAGCAGTACTTC. The rearrangement joins TRBV15 to TRBJ2-7, with a possible D match to TRBD1 (5 bases). From germline, CDR1 is LNHNV and CDR2 YYDKDF (reference sequence). There are 13 residues in the CDR3. The ends were cut back, 0 bases at V and 5 bases at J, with 8 bases in the middle.

This chain uses TRBV28 with TRBJ2-3; tentatively, D is TRBD1 (6 bases). V gave up 7 bases and J gave up 4 bases, with 18 bases separating them. The V gene's germline CDR1 is MDHEN and CDR2 SYDVKM. The CDR3 consists of 15 residues. The CDR3 spells CASTTQGRLPDTQYF. The CDR3 DNA sequence: TGTGCCAGCACTACACAGGGCCGCCTCCCAGATACGCAGTATTTT.

Comments on this clone: One end of the junction is discordant with germline, which a read error may explain. V is TRBV27 and J is TRBJ2-1, with D unclear. Germline V CDR1 and CDR2: MNHEY, SMNVEV (reference sequence). CDR3 length: 12 amino acids. CDR3 in amino acids: CARDSFYHEQFF. The CDR3 DNA sequence: TGTGCCAGAGACTCCTTCTACCATGAGCAGTTCTTC.

The V gene is TRBV7-9, the J gene TRBJ1-3; the match to TRBD1 covers 7 bases. The germline CDR1 and CDR2 sequences are SEHNR and FQNEAQ (reference sequence). The CDR3 covers 15 residues. With 5 bases clipped from V and 2 bases from J, the junction kept 6 bases outside the gene matches. CDR3 in DNA: TGTGCCAGCAGCCTACAGGGGACCACTGGAAACACCATATATTTT. This gives the protein CASSLQGTTGNTIYF.

J is TRBJ2-7 and V is TRBV10-2, with D possibly matching TRBD1 (6 bases). V was clipped by 0 bases and J by 9 bases, with 9 bases between them. From germline, CDR1 is WSHSY and CDR2 SAAADI. This CDR3 spans 12 amino acids. In DNA, the CDR3 is TGCGCCAGCAGTGAGTCGACAGGTTTGCAGTACTTC. It encodes CASSESTGLQYF.

The chain couples TRBV19 to TRBJ2-5; TRBD1 is a possible D gene (5 bases). Trimming took 4 bases from V and 5 from J, leaving 23 bases between them. Per the germline V gene, CDR1 is LNHDA and CDR2 is SQIVND (reference sequence). This CDR3 contains 17 residues. In nucleotides, the CDR3 is TGTGCCAGTAGTAATTCGGTGACACTTGGGGCTTCGGAGACCCAGTACTTC. Amino acids: CASSNSVTLGASETQYF.

This clone was picked up a small number of times. CDR3 in amino acids: CASSLFPPGQGAYTGELFF. The CDR3 DNA reads as TGCGCCAGCAGTCTCTTTCCCCCGGGACAGGGGGCCTACACCGGGGAGCTGTTTTTT. V is TRBV4-1 and J is TRBJ2-2; 12 nucleotides align to TRBD1. V lost 6 bases, J lost 3 bases, and 14 bases stayed unmatched. CDR1 is MGHRA and CDR2 is YSYEKL in the germline V gene. The CDR3 runs 19 residues.

The chain is built from TRBV7-9 and TRBJ1-1; no reliable D call. Germline V gene sequence: CDR1 SEHNR, CDR2 FQNEAQ (reference sequence). The CDR3 loop spans 15 amino acids. The germline V and J ends were trimmed by 3 bases and 0 bases, with 11 bases remaining between them. The CDR3 spells CASSFGGNMNTEAFF. CDR3 in DNA: TGTGCCAGCAGCTTTGGTGGTAACATGAACACTGAAGCTTTCTTT.

J is TRBJ1-1 and V is TRBV6-5; maybe TRBD1 (5 bases). Germline CDR1 and CDR2: MNHEY and SVGAGI. The CDR3 contains 15 residues. The V and J ends lost 6 bases and 5 bases respectively, with 19 bases between them. CDR3 bases: TGTGCCAGCAGAAGTACAGGTGGGGGAGGGACTGAAGCTTTCTTT. Protein product: CASRSTGGGGTEAFF.

The V call is TRBV7-9, the J call TRBJ1-2; D may be TRBD1 (6 bases). Trimming took 4 bases from V and 6 from J, leaving 12 bases between them. The germline gives CDR1 SEHNR, CDR2 FQNEAQ (reference sequence). The CDR3 sequence is 13 residues long. This chain's CDR3 is CASSSRPGDGYTF. The DNA for the CDR3 is TGTGCCAGCAGCTCTCGCCCAGGGGATGGCTACACCTTC.

The rearrangement joins TRBV4-3 to TRBJ2-7; D gene uncertain. The CDR3 runs to 14 residues. Germline V gene sequence: CDR1 LGHNA, CDR2 YSLEER. V lost 0 bases and J 2 bases, leaving 8 bases between the germline ends. The CDR3 bases are TGCGCCAGCAGCCAAGATCGTTCCGCCTACGAGCAGTACTTC. Amino acid sequence: CASSQDRSAYEQYF.

The chain recombines TRBV5-4 with TRBJ2-1; D might be TRBD1 (6 bases). The V gene lost 4 bases and the J gene lost 7 bases, with 15 bases spanning the gap. The germline gives CDR1 SGHNT, CDR2 YYREEE (reference sequence). CDR3 length equals 14 residues. DNA for the CDR3: TGTGCCAGCAGCCGACCGCCGACAGGAAATGAGCAGTTCTTC. It yields the protein CASSRPPTGNEQFF.

A single count supports this clone. The rearrangement uses TRBV5-4 and TRBJ1-2, with 7 bases matching TRBD1. The CDR3 totals 13 residues. Germline V gene data show CDR1 as SGHNT and CDR2 as YYREEE (reference sequence). J was trimmed by 5 bases and V by 7 bases; bases with no gene match: 8. The CDR3 sequence is CASSSTGLYGYTF. In DNA form, the CDR3 reads TGTGCCAGCTCTTCGACAGGGTTGTATGGCTACACCTTC.

The chain carries TRBV30 and TRBJ1-6; 9 bases agree with TRBD1. The CDR3 spans 14 residues. Germline values: CDR1 GTSNPN, CDR2 SVGIG (reference sequence). Trimming at V came to 2 bases and at J to 9 bases, leaving 5 bases not matched to a gene. CDR3 region: CAWSTGQGTSPLHF. As DNA, the CDR3 is TGTGCCTGGAGTACCGGACAGGGGACTTCACCCCTCCACTTT.

The J gene is TRBJ2-5, the V gene TRBV5-8; TRBD2 is a possible D gene (6 bases). The CDR3 is made up of 17 amino acids. Trimming left V 0 bases short and J 3 bases short, with 18 bases between. Germline V gene data show CDR1 as SGHTS and CDR2 as YDEGEE. Here the CDR3 reads CASSLGVGLQSKETQYF. The CDR3 DNA reads as TGTGCCAGCAGCTTGGGGGTGGGACTCCAATCTAAAGAGACCCAGTACTTC. Together with reference TRBV5-8 and TRBJ2-5, the CDR3 gives the full variable domain: EAGVTQSPTHLIKTRGQQATLRCSPISGHTSVYWYQQALGLGLQFLLWYDEGEERNRGNFPPRFSGRQFPNYSSELNVNALELEDSALYLCASSLGVGLQSKETQYFGPGTRLLVL.

V usage is TRBV18 and J usage is TRBJ2-7; 9 bases match TRBD2. In germline, CDR1 is KGHSH, CDR2 LQKENI. V was clipped by 6 bases and J by 0 bases; unmatched bases: 6. The CDR3 is made up of 15 amino acids. The CDR3 region is CASSQSGRSSYEQYF. The CDR3 region has the DNA TGTGCCAGCTCTCAGAGCGGGAGGTCCTCCTACGAGCAGTACTTC.

The CDR3 here is CASSSLAGPRVEQYF. The CDR3 coding sequence is TGTGCCAGCAGCTCACTAGCGGGGCCCCGGGTCGAGCAGTACTTC. The chain carries TRBV9 and TRBJ2-7; 10 nucleotides agree with TRBD2. V dropped 4 bases and J dropped 6; count of bases not matched to a gene: 10. The CDR3 consists of 15 residues. Germline values: CDR1 SGDLS, CDR2 YYNGEE.

This chain uses TRBV7-3 with TRBJ2-5; D perhaps matches TRBD1 (5 bases). CDR1 is SGHTA and CDR2 is FQGTGA in the germline V gene. The ends were cut back, 5 bases at V and 3 bases at J, with 16 bases in the middle. CDR3 length: 15 residues. CDR3: CASSPNRGREETQYF. As DNA, the CDR3 is TGTGCCAGCAGCCCCAATCGCGGCAGGGAAGAGACCCAGTACTTC.

The count of this clone is one. The chain uses TRBV7-9 and TRBJ1-1; D is undetermined. Deletions cut 3 bases from V and 5 bases from J, with 13 bases between. The CDR3 is 14 amino acids. CDR1 is SEHNR and CDR2 is FQNEAQ in the germline V gene (reference sequence). The CDR3 DNA is TGTGCCAGCAGCTTGCTCTTTGTCGGGACTGAAGCTTTCTTT. It specifies CASSLLFVGTEAFF.

This sequence joins TRBV3-1 (or the pseudogene TRBV3-2) and TRBJ2-7; TRBD1 aligns across 10 bases. CDR1 is LGHDT and CDR2 is YNNKEL in the germline V gene (reference sequence). The V segment lost 2 bases and the J segment 9 bases; nucleotides outside the gene matches: 10. The CDR3 loop spans 15 amino acids. In nucleotides, the CDR3 is TGTGCCAGCAGCCAAACGGGACAGGGGAGTGGTGGGCAGTACTTC. Amino acid sequence: CASSQTGQGSGGQYF.

A remark on this clone: Other nucleotide sequences in the sample specify the same CDR3. This chain links TRBV5-1 with TRBJ1-1, with 8 bases aligning to TRBD1. V lost 4 bases, J lost 2 bases, and 4 bases stayed unmatched. Germline V gene data show CDR1 as SGHRS and CDR2 as YFSETQ. The CDR3 runs to 14 residues. The CDR3 spells CASSPGQANTEAFF. In DNA form, the CDR3 reads TGCGCCAGCAGCCCGGGACAGGCAAACACTGAAGCTTTCTTT.

V is TRBV18 and J is TRBJ2-2; no reliable D call. V dropped 6 bases and J dropped 2 bases, with 7 bases sitting between them. The CDR3 runs to 13 residues. The germline CDR1 and CDR2 sequences are KGHSH and LQKENI. CDR3 residues: CASSLTNTGELFF. Written as DNA, the CDR3 is TGTGCCAGCTCCCTCACAAACACCGGGGAGCTGTTTTTT.

This chain joins TRBV7-2 and TRBJ1-3; D gene unclear. Trimming cost V 5 bases and J 4 bases, with 15 bases left between them. The CDR3 loop spans 15 amino acids. Germline V gene lookup returns CDR1 SGHTA and CDR2 FQGNSA. The CDR3, as DNA: TGTGCCAGCAGCAGAGGACTGGGAATGGGAAACACCATATATTTT. Its translation is CASSRGLGMGNTIYF.

This chain connects TRBV30 to TRBJ2-2; the D gene is possibly TRBD2 (7 bases). This CDR3 is built from 16 residues. V lost 2 bases and J 0 bases, leaving 13 bases between the germline ends. Per germline, CDR1 GTSNPN and CDR2 SVGIG (reference sequence). The CDR3 spells CAWSRGAGTNTGELFF. DNA for the CDR3: TGTGCCTGGAGTCGGGGGGCGGGGACGAACACCGGGGAGCTGTTTTTT.

J is TRBJ2-1 and V is TRBV6-1; the D gene is possibly TRBD2 (6 bases). The germline V gene encodes CDR1 MNHNS and CDR2 SASEGT. Trimming cost V 4 bases and J 5 bases, with 9 bases left between them. This CDR3 spans 13 amino acids. This chain's CDR3 is CASSAAGHNEQFF. The DNA for the CDR3 is TGTGCCAGCAGTGCAGCGGGCCACAATGAGCAGTTCTTC.

This chain connects TRBV7-3 to TRBJ2-5, with D hard to call. V shed 3 bases and J shed 4 bases, with 9 bases lying between them. There are 13 residues in the CDR3. Germline CDR1 is SGHTA and CDR2 is FQGTGA. CDR3 in amino acids: CASSFLVGETQYF. The CDR3 region has the DNA TGTGCCAGCAGCTTCCTAGTGGGAGAGACCCAGTACTTC. Looking up the rest from reference TRBV7-3 and TRBJ2-5 gives the full variable domain: GAGVSQTPSNKVTEKGKYVELRCDPISGHTALYWYRQSLGQGPEFLIYFQGTGAADDSGLPNDRFFAVRPEGSVSTLKIQRTERGDSAVYLCASSFLVGETQYFGPGTRLLVL.

The chain employs TRBV7-9 and TRBJ2-1, with D maybe TRBD2 (6 bases). CDR1 is SEHNR, CDR2 FQNEAQ, per germline (reference sequence). The CDR3 is 12 amino acids. V was cut by 4 bases and J by 9 bases, with 10 bases left in between. In nucleotides, the CDR3 is TGTGCCAGCAGCTCTACAGCGGGTGAGCAGTTCTTC. Translation gives CASSSTAGEQFF.

The V and J genes are TRBV6-5 and TRBJ1-2; possibly TRBD1 for D (5 bases). The CDR3 totals 14 residues. V dropped 8 bases and J dropped 7 bases, with 20 bases sitting between them. Germline CDR1 MNHEY, CDR2 SVGAGI. The CDR3 spells CASRLDGAGGGYTF. DNA for the CDR3: TGTGCCAGCCGCCTCGATGGGGCCGGGGGTGGCTACACCTTC.

The gene calls are TRBV12-3 or TRBV12-4 and TRBJ2-5; no clear D gene. The CDR3 spans 12 residues. Trimming removed 7 bases from V and 5 bases from J, with 11 bases in between. CDR3 nucleotide sequence: TGTGCCAGCAAGTCGGGTGGGGAGACCCAGTACTTC. It encodes CASKSGGETQYF.

This clone was detected a few times. The rearrangement joins TRBV19 to TRBJ1-3, with 8 bases aligning to TRBD1. CDR3 length: 15 amino acids. Germline assignment: CDR1 LNHDA and CDR2 SQIVND (reference sequence). J was trimmed by 0 bases and V by 8 bases; bases with no gene match: 6. The CDR3 bases are TGTGCCAGTTGGGACAGGCTTCGCTCTGGAAACACCATATATTTT. Amino acids: CASWDRLRSGNTIYF.